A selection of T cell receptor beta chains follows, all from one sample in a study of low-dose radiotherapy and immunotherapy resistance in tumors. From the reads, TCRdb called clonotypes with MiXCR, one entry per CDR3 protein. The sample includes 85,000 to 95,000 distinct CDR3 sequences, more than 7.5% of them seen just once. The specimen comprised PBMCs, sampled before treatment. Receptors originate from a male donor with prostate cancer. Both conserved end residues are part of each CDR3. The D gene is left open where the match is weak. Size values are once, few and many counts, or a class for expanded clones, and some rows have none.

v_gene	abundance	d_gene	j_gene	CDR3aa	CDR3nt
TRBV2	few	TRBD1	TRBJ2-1	CASRKGQAYNEQFF	TGTGCCAGCAGAAAGGGACAGGCCTACAATGAGCAGTTCTTC
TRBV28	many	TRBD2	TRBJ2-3	CASSSSGTDTQYF	TGTGCCAGCAGTTCTAGCGGGACAGATACGCAGTATTTT
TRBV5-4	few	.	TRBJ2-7	CASSSLWPIHYEQYF	TGTGCCAGCAGCTCGCTCTGGCCCATCCACTACGAGCAGTACTTC
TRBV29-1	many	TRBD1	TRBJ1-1	CSVPRGPGMNTEAFF	TGCAGCGTCCCCAGGGGGCCGGGGATGAACACTGAAGCTTTCTTT
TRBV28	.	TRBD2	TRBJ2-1	CASSGTGTSGRIGNEQFF	TGTGCCAGCAGCGGGACCGGGACTAGCGGGAGGATAGGGAATGAGCAGTTCTTC
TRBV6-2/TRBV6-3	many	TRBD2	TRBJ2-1	CASSTRLAGGTYNEQFF	TGTGCCAGCAGTACACGACTAGCGGGAGGCACCTACAATGAGCAGTTCTTC
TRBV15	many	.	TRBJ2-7	CATSRGVETGVEQYF	TGTGCCACCAGCAGAGGGGTAGAAACGGGGGTCGAGCAGTACTTC
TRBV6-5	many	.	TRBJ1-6	CASSYSGVAYNSPLHF	TGTGCCAGCAGTTACTCGGGGGTCGCCTATAATTCACCCCTCCACTTT
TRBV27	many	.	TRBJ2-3	CASSSGFLGTDTQYF	TGTGCCAGCAGTTCCGGATTTCTCGGCACAGATACGCAGTATTTT
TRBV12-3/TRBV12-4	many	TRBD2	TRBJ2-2	CASRVAGTGELFF	TGTGCCAGCAGGGTAGCGGGAACCGGGGAGCTGTTTTTT
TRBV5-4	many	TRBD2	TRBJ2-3	CASSLRVTGGRSDTQYF	TGTGCCAGCAGCTTGCGCGTGACGGGAGGGCGGTCAGATACGCAGTATTTT
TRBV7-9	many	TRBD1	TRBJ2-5	CASSLAGQGATQYF	TGTGCCAGCAGCTTGGCGGGACAGGGAGCAACCCAGTACTTC
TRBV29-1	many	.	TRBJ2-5	CSVGGGETQYF	TGCAGCGTTGGGGGTGGAGAGACCCAGTACTTC
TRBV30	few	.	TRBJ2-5	CAWSVGETQYF	TGTGCCTGGAGTGTGGGGGAGACCCAGTACTTC
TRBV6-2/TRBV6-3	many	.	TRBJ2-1	CASSAPRINEQFF	TGTGCCAGCAGTGCCCCGAGAATCAATGAGCAGTTCTTC
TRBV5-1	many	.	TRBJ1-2	CASSLTGPLGYGYTF	TGCGCCAGCAGCTTGACGGGGCCTCTAGGCTATGGCTACACCTTC
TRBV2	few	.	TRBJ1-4	CASSEFDAVSNEKLFF	TGTGCCAGCAGTGAATTCGATGCCGTTTCCAATGAAAAACTGTTTTTT
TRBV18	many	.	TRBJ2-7	CASSPPVVSSYEQYF	TGTGCCAGCTCACCGCCGGTAGTAAGCTCCTACGAGCAGTACTTC
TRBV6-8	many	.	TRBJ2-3	CASSRARTDTQYF	TGTGCCAGCAGCAGGGCCCGCACAGATACGCAGTATTTT
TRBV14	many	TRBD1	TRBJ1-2	CASSQDRTGDYGYTF	TGTGCCAGCAGCCAAGACCGGACAGGGGACTATGGCTACACCTTC
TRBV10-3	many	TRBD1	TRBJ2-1	CAISPGTGHSYNEQFF	TGTGCCATCAGTCCCGGGACAGGACACTCCTACAATGAGCAGTTCTTC
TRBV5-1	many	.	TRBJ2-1	CASRHTSQFEQFF	TGCGCCAGCAGGCATACTAGTCAGTTTGAGCAGTTCTTC
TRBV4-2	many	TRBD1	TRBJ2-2	CASSQGQGADTGELFF	TGTGCCAGCAGCCAGGGACAGGGGGCGGACACCGGGGAGCTGTTTTTT
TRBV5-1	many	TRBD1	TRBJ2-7	CASSSLAGTGLTEQYF	TGCGCCAGCAGCTCGCTCGCCGGGACAGGGCTCACCGAGCAGTACTTC
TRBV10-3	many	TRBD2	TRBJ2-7	CAILGGGEQYF	TGTGCCATCCTTGGGGGGGGCGAGCAGTACTTC
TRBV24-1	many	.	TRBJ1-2	CATDYGYTF	TGTGCCACCGACTATGGCTACACCTTC
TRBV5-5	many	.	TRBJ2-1	CASSLPGTGNTDEQFF	TGTGCCAGCAGCTTACCGGGGACGGGTAACACGGATGAGCAGTTCTTC
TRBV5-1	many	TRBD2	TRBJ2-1	CASSLVAGGRSDEQFF	TGCGCCAGCAGCTTGGTGGCGGGAGGCCGAAGTGATGAGCAGTTCTTC
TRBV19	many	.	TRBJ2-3	CASSILYTDTQYF	TGTGCCAGTAGTATCCTTTACACAGATACGCAGTATTTT
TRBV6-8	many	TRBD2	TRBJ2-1	CASTTGTSGRQEQFF	TGTGCCAGCACTACCGGGACTAGCGGGAGACAGGAGCAGTTCTTC
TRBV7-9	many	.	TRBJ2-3	CASSYTGTRTDTQYF	TGTGCCAGCAGTTATACCGGGACACGCACAGATACGCAGTATTTT
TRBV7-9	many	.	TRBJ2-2	CASSSNTGFPGELFF	TGTGCCAGCAGCTCAAATACAGGGTTTCCCGGGGAGCTGTTTTTT
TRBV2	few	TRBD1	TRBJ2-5	CASKFGQGRETQYF	TGTGCCAGCAAATTTGGACAGGGCCGAGAGACCCAGTACTTC
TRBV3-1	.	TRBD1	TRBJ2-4	CASSEQGIQYF	TGTGCCAGCAGCGAACAGGGGATTCAGTACTTC
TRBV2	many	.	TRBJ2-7	CASSERLWGTYEQYF	TGTGCCAGCAGTGAAAGGCTTTGGGGGACCTACGAGCAGTACTTC
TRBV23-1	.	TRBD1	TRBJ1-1	CASSHAGTAMNTEACF	TGCGCCAGCAGTCACGCCGGGACAGCCATGAACACTGAAGCTTGCTTT
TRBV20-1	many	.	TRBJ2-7	CSAIGRLGWFGEQYF	TGCAGTGCTATCGGTCGACTCGGCTGGTTTGGGGAGCAGTACTTC
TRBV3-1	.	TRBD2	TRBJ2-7	CASSTGLAGDSYNEQYF	TGTGCCAGCAGCACGGGACTAGCGGGCGACTCCTACAATGAGCAGTACTTC
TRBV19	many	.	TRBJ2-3	CASHRDGGTDTQYF	TGTGCCAGCCACAGGGACGGGGGCACAGATACGCAGTATTTT
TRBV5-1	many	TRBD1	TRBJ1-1	CASSWTRQGVSEAFF	TGCGCCAGCAGCTGGACGCGGCAGGGGGTTTCTGAAGCTTTCTTT
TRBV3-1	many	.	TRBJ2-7	CASSQGYSGVGYEQYF	TGTGCCAGCAGCCAAGGTTATTCGGGGGTCGGCTACGAGCAGTACTTC
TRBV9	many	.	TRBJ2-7	CASSVGLATYEQYF	TGTGCCAGCAGCGTAGGGCTAGCGACCTACGAGCAGTACTTC
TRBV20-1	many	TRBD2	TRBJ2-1	CSALTSGSFNEQFF	TGCAGTGCTCTAACTAGCGGGAGTTTCAATGAGCAGTTCTTC
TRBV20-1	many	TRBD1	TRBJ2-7	CSAPGQGGYEQYF	TGCAGCGCCCCCGGACAGGGAGGTTACGAGCAGTACTTC
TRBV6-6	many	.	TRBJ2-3	CASRARDTQYF	TGTGCCAGCAGGGCAAGAGATACGCAGTATTTT
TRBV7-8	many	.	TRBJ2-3	CASSPRVHSSTDTQYF	TGTGCCAGCAGCCCTAGGGTACATTCTAGCACAGATACGCAGTATTTT
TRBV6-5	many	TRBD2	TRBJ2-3	CASSSRLAVSTDTQYF	TGTGCCAGCAGTTCTCGACTAGCGGTGAGCACAGATACGCAGTATTTT
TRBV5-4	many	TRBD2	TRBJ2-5	CASSSLAGGETQYF	TGTGCCAGCAGCTCCTTAGCGGGAGGGGAGACCCAGTACTTC
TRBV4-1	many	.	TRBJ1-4	CASSQGGTATNEKLFF	TGCGCCAGCAGCCAAGGAGGGACCGCAACTAATGAAAAACTGTTTTTT
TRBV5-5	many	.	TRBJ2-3	CASRLDLTDTQYF	TGTGCCAGCAGGTTGGATCTTACAGATACGCAGTATTTT
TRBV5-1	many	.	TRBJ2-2	CASSQYSGDTGELFF	TGCGCCAGCAGCCAATACTCAGGGGACACCGGGGAGCTGTTTTTT
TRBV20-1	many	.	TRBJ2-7	CSVSVSGPSYEQYF	TGCAGTGTTTCCGTCTCGGGGCCCTCCTACGAGCAGTACTTC
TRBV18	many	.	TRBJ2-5	CASSPGQHQETQYF	TGTGCCAGCTCACCAGGACAGCACCAAGAGACCCAGTACTTC
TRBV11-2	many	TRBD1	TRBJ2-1	CASSLTGQGDNEQFF	TGTGCCAGCAGCTTAACGGGACAGGGAGACAATGAGCAGTTCTTC
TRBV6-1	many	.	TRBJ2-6	CASRPRTPGANVLTF	TGTGCCAGCAGGCCTCGGACACCTGGGGCCAACGTCCTGACTTTC
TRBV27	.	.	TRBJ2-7	CASSLKRAYEQYF	TGTGCCAGCAGTTTAAAGCGGGCCTACGAGCAGTACTTC
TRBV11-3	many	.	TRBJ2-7	CASSLASSYEQYF	TGTGCCAGCAGCTTAGCGAGCTCCTACGAGCAGTACTTC